This T cell receptor beta chain originates from a study of technical replicates of blood from several donors. Germline values: CDR1 GTSNPN, CDR2 SVGIG (reference sequence). The CDR3 runs 16 residues. The J segment lost 6 bases and the V segment lost 2 bases, leaving 12 bases of the junction unmatched. Assay used: immunoSEQ multiplex PCR; TCRdb lists only in-frame clones, some missing. The repertoire holds approximately 89,000 clones, over 90% seen once, with under 0.5% in the top ten. V is TRBV30 and J is TRBJ2-1, with 8 bases matching TRBD2. The TCR sequence derives from a human donor in good health. The sample taken for sequencing was T cells isolated from PBMCs. The DNA of the CDR3 is TGTGCCTGGAGTTCCCACTCAAGCGGGAGAGGCAATGAGCAGTTCTTC. This sequence encodes CAWSSHSSGRGNEQFF.